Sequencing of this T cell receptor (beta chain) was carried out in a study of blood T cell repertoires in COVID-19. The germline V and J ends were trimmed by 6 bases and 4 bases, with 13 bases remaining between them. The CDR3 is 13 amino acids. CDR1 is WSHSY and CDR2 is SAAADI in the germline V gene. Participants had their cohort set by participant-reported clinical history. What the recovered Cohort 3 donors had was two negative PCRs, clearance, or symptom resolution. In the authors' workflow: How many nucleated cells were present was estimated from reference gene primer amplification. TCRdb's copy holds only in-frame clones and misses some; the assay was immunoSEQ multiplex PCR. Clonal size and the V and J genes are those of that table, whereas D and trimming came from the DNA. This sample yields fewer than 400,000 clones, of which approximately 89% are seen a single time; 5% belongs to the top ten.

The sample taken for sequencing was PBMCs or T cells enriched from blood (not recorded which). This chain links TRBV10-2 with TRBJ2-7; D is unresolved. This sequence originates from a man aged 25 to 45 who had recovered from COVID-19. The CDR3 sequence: CASSPVTAYEQYF. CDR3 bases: TGCGCCAGCAGCCCCGTCACAGCATACGAGCAGTACTTC.